The clone carrying this T cell receptor beta chain was detected ten times or more. Its specificity is unknown. This entry belongs to a study of T cells after yellow fever vaccination. Study summary: Preparation of fractions with low cell numbers was performed using SMART-Seq v4 Ultra Low Input. The study's findings and limits: Although most clonotypes did not, a small share appeared in both CD4 and CD8 compartments.

It was through 5'RACE template switching that TCR cDNA was made, with a universal primer site and UMIs added. In TCRdb, the 5' RACE reads were re-called with MiXCR into one record per CDR3 protein. The sample has roughly 63,000 distinct CDR3 sequences, 6% to 7.5% seen once. Germline V CDR1 and CDR2: MNHEY, SVGAGI. The V end lost 0 bases, the J end lost 4 bases, and 12 bases lay between the germline ends. The CDR3 totals 15 residues. The clonotype comes from a man aged 25-45 years who received the YFV17D yellow fever vaccine. V and J are TRBV6-5 and TRBJ1-2; a possible D gene is TRBD1 (5 bases). This specimen consisted of CD8+ T cells sorted from PBMCs, obtained 15 days after the yellow fever booster vaccination. This CDR3 is CASSYSTGGRYGYTF. CDR3 nucleotides: TGTGCCAGCAGTTACTCGACGGGGGGTCGCTATGGCTACACCTTC.